The present T cell receptor beta chain was sequenced within a study of cytomegalovirus exposure and HLA in healthy donors (dated by TCRdb to 2017 to 2019). At the level of the whole study: In an earlier analysis of roughly 500 of the donors, 250 to 350 Gb of sequence data and just under 120 million unique TCR beta sequences from approximately 180 million T cells were reported. In an earlier analysis of 500 to 650 of the donors, high-throughput TCR beta sequencing was used to judge whether each TCR beta V gene segment behaved as functional or pseudogenic. Of the 300 to 400 genotyped donors, roughly 80% fell in the genetic ancestry cluster associated with self-reported Caucasian donors. In addition to the first cohort of 500 to 850 subjects, a separate validation cohort of 100 to 150 different subjects was used. All discovery cohort repertoires had been generated using a single sequencing platform. HLA typing covered class I and class II loci at four-digit resolution. Among 398 genotyped donors of the cohort, an average of 235,054 unique TCR beta nucleotide sequences were sequenced per donor, roughly a sixth of them non-productive. Four to six DR-DQ haplotypes were handled as single units for association and clustering, since linkage in the cohort was strong. A later analysis re-analyzed previously published TCR beta repertoires from 650 to 800 donors and added high-resolution HLA genotyping to study TCR occurrence patterns. Typing coverage differed by locus: A, B, C, DRB1 and DQB1 were typed in roughly 620-630 donors, DQA1 in 522, DPA1 in 600 to 610, and DPB1 in just under 490. In the later analysis, no new phenotypic data were used to find candidate immune exposures; instead, reliance was placed on TCR beta sequences and their occurrence across donors. Alongside the repertoire data, information on donor age, sex, ethnicity and CMV serostatus was compiled. Around 320 gigabases of sequencing data and tens of millions of unique TCR sequences were included in an early release covering about 620 HLA-typed donors. The study aimed to test whether cataloging public T cell receptors could reveal signatures of past pathogen exposure. The study used immunosequencing to profile the T cell repertoires of approximately 650 subjects and linked those repertoires to cytomegalovirus serostatus. Genome-wide SNP genotypes for about 65% of the 666 donors were used in a later genetic analysis, which treated that subset as a discovery cohort. The study combined high-throughput TCR immunosequencing, statistical association of individual TCRs with disease status, and machine learning to predict cytomegalovirus infection status.

The germline V gene encodes CDR1 SGHRS and CDR2 YFSETQ. From cysteine to phenylalanine, the CDR3 is 12 amino acids long. The CDR3 DNA has 36 bases and is translated from base 1. Unmatched junction bases come to 7, with V trimmed by 4 bases and J by 10 bases. The study at large found these results: Broadly in line with IMGT annotations, most TCR beta V segments showed up in productive rearrangements about 90% or about 30% of the time in an earlier analysis of 587 of the donors. V-gene and J-gene trimming of TCR beta chains was associated with a missense DCLRE1C variant in a later genetic analysis, and the association was replicated in an independent cohort. At a false discovery rate of 0.05, a later analysis linked under 20,000 TCR beta sequences to specific HLA alleles. A later genetic analysis reported fewer N-insertions in productive TCRs among donors in an Asian-associated ancestry cluster than the roughly 620-donor mean. This cohort had only TCR beta chains sequenced, and the lack of alpha or paired-chain data limited which features could be detected. Strong co-occurrence of HLA alleles, especially DR and DQ, made assigning TCR associations to individual alleles difficult. According to a later analysis, most CMV-associated TCR beta chains appeared to be HLA-restricted, and the HLA associations seemed to be driven largely by CMV exposure. It was suggested by the authors that the approach could potentially be generalized to other disease states and immunological phenotypes. In a later analysis, HLA-associated TCR beta chains showed more clonal expansion and lower generation probabilities than non-associated chains that were equally common. Some IMGT-functional V segments, including TRBV6-2 and TRBV6-3, could not be distinguished by the 87-base-pair reads and were therefore excluded. A group of highly shared sequence variants was considered likely to be a technical artifact of the sequencing pipeline. Three of the identified cytomegalovirus-associated TCR beta chains were confirmed in vitro to be specific for cytomegalovirus antigens. A further reported finding was that TCR beta sequences accurately predicted the HLA-A and HLA-B alleles for most subjects in the first cohort. Correlated functional status among segregating V segments might be attributable to linkage disequilibrium, but an unknown experimental factor could not be ruled out. Because counts were too low, about 18 rarely observed V segments, including chromosome 9 orphons, were excluded from the earlier analysis of 500 to 700 of the donors. Most TCR sequences were observed very rarely across donors, whereas some public TCRs were present in many individuals. The presence/absence analyses assumed that sequencing depth was roughly uniform across donors, and that assumption may not be true. Cytomegalovirus status was reported to be diagnosed by the classifier with high specificity and sensitivity in both the original and validation cohorts. Several of the top co-occurrence clusters appeared to be linked to parvovirus B19, influenza, CMV and Epstein-Barr virus, according to a later analysis. A later analysis found that TCR association rates varied across HLA loci, with DRB1 alleles showing the most associated TCRs and HLA-C alleles the fewest. The only immune exposure information available for the cohort was CMV serostatus. Because some donors lacked HLA typing at each locus, the association tests relied only on the typed subset. A total of 150 to 200 TCR beta chains were listed by the study as associated with cytomegalovirus.

Library preparation employed the immunoSEQ multiplex PCR assay. For the multiplex PCR, a mixture combining 60 forward primers for TCR Vbeta segments and 13 reverse primers for TCR Jbeta segments was used. A multiplex PCR assay on genomic DNA amplified the CDR3 region of rearranged TCR beta genes. Amplified TCR beta libraries were sequenced as 87-base-pair reads on the Illumina HiSeq System. On the authors' methods: A later analysis tallied about 77 million unique TCR beta chains across the 666 repertoires, and around 9.9 million of those chains were shared by two or more donors. A nearest-neighbor algorithm error-corrected the raw reads and collapsed the reads into unique sequences, merging closely related sequences to remove PCR and sequencing errors. To assign V, D and J gene segments, CDR3 sequences were aligned to IMGT reference sequences. For a sequence to be retained, at least a six-nucleotide match to both a V gene segment and a J gene segment was required. A rearrangement was called productive if the CDR3 had no stop codons and remained in frame with V and J, and every other rearrangement was called non-productive. CDR3 was defined according to IMGT convention as the region running from the second conserved V-encoded cysteine to the conserved J-encoded phenylalanine. Sequences without an unambiguous match to a single V gene segment were excluded from the earlier analysis of about 630 of the donors. In an earlier analysis of some 590 of the donors, V segments were called functional above 56.7% productive rearrangements and were called segregating when the between-donor standard deviation exceeded 5%. To diagnose cytomegalovirus status from the catalog of TCR beta chain sequences, a statistical classification framework was built. In a later analysis, V and J genes were assigned by comparing TCR nucleotide sequences against IMGT/GENE-DB human TR gene sequences. A later analysis assigned CDR3 sequences and most-parsimonious VDJ recombination scenarios with the TCRdist pipeline. In a later analysis, each TCR beta chain was defined by its CDR3 amino acid sequence together with its V-gene family, and reads without a unique V-gene family were excluded. In a later analysis, fewer than 600 highly shared, low-generation-probability nucleotide sequences were removed to address suspected cross-contamination and a sequencing artifact. In a later analysis, a clonal expansion index for each public chain was calculated from normalized within-repertoire ranks of inferred template counts. In a later analysis, generation probabilities were computed using a VDJ recombination model fitted to out-of-frame rearrangements, and the results were checked against IGoR. A later analysis scored TCR-TCR, TCR-HLA and TCR-CMV co-occurrence with hypergeometric tests, applying a repertoire-size bias correction to TCR pairs. A later analysis estimated false discovery rates by permuting HLA or CMV assignments 20 times. In a later analysis, co-occurring TCRs were grouped with DBSCAN, and TCRdist sequence similarity was added when clustering was performed within HLA-allele-positive subsets. For co-occurrence clustering, repertoires with fewer than 30,000 or more than 120,000 public chains were excluded, along with roughly 5 repertoires with anomalous nucleotide sharing. Here the immuneACCESS table is served through TCRdb, limited to in-frame sequences with V and J called. Missing clones are a known gap in these copies; in checked studies unresolved V genes cover under half, and the rest lacks a known reason. V, J and clone size are taken as reported in that table, and D and trimming were inferred from the DNA itself. The table for this sample records tens of thousands of clones. Jointly, the top ten make up roughly 2.6% of the sample.

To note about this clone: This receptor's antigen is unknown.

The cohort comprised 666 healthy bone marrow donors. At the time of sampling, all cohort members were nominally healthy, though unrecorded immune exposures were likely present. The donor was CMV seronegative and was included in the group of a few hundred seronegative cohort members. A peripheral blood sample was collected from each donor, and TCR beta sequencing was performed on peripheral blood mononuclear cells. Genomic DNA extraction from the blood cell samples was performed with the Qiagen DNeasy Blood Extraction Kit. The chain is encoded by TRBV5-1 joined to TRBJ1-2; 7 bases in the middle match TRBD1. The clonotype originates from a man aged 35-49 years in good health and CMV-seronegative. The specimen sequenced was PBMCs. This receptor has the CDR3 CASSGDSLIYTF. The nucleotides read TGCGCCAGCAGCGGGGACAGCCTGATCTACACCTTC.